This TCR beta chain was found in a study of shared clonotypes between healthy human individuals. Study as a whole: Three plates were used per donor for CD4 naive, three for CD4 memory, two for CD8 naive and one for CD8 memory.

The CDR3 runs 15 residues. Germline V gives CDR1 KGHSH, CDR2 LQKENI. Trimming removed 2 bases at V and 3 bases at J, with 14 bases between. Among the donors, all were Caucasian adults who lived in Nashville, Tennessee. The method was immunoSEQ multiplex PCR; TCRdb's version includes in-frame clones alone and lacks a portion of them. The data hold over a million clones, with roughly 96% observed a single time. The sample consisted of naive CD4+ T cells sorted from blood. The subset denotes: CD45RA+ positively selected. The receptor was isolated from a man aged 30-40 years in good health. The chain couples TRBV18 to TRBJ2-7; D is possibly TRBD2 (6 bases). CDR3 amino acids: CASSPGLLADYEQYF. CDR3 nucleotide sequence: TGTGCCAGCTCACCAGGACTACTAGCAGACTACGAGCAGTACTTC.